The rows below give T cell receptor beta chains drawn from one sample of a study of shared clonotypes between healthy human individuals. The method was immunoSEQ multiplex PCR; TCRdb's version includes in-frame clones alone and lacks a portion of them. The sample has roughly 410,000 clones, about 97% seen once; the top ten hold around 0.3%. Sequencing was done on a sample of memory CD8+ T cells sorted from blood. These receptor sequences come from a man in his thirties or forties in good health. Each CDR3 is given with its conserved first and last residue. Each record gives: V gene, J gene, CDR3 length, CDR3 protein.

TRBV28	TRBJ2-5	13	CASSLSGVWTQYF
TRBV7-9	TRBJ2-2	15	CASSQGQGDTGELFF
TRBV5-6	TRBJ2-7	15	CASSLALPGLEEQYF
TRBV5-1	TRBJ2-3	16	CASSSPLAGGEDTQYF
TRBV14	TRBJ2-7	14	CASSQLAGSYEQYF
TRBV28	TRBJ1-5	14	CASSSGEFNQPQHF
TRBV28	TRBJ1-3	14	CASSLIYSGNTIYF
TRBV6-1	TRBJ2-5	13	CASTPGDKETQYF
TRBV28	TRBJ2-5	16	CASSLKGTGRQETQYF
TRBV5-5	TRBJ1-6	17	CASSLAFWQQGHSPLHF
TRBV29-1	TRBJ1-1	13	CSGRQGLNTEAFF
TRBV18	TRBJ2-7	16	CASSPLGAGVLGEQYF
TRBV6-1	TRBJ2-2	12	CASRAFGGELFF
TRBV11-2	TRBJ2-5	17	CASSLASAGGLQETQYF
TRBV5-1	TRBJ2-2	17	CASSLAGTSPPTGELFF
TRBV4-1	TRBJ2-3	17	CASSQRWDLRSGDTQYF
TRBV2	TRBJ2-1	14	CASTTGTLYNEQFF
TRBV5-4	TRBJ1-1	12	CASSLGRAEAFF
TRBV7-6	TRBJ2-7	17	CASSLARGGREGREQYF
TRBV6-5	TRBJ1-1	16	CASSYFLNRGFTEAFF
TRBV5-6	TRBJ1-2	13	CASSLTGMGGYTF
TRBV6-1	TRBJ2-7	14	CASTPGQFPREQYF
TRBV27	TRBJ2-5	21	CASSRIYPRASGRGSRETQYF
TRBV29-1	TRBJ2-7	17	CSVDGLAGAVRPYEQYF
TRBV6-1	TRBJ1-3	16	CASSEKTGRSGNTIYF
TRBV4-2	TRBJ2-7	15	CASSQKGDLSYEQYF
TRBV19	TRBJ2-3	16	CASSPGTGAHTDTQYF
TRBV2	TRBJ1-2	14	CASSEQGGGYGYTF
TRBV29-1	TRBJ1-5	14	CSVVVAGQNQPQHF
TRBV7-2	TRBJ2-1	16	CASSLGQGHAYNEQFF
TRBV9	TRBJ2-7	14	CASSVSVSGYEQYF